These T cell receptor beta chains were read from a single sample in a study of cytomegalovirus exposure and HLA in healthy donors. The data were produced by immunoSEQ multiplex PCR, yet TCRdb's version contains in-frame clones alone and is incomplete. This table has about 140,000 clones, around 82% appearing once. Sample: PBMCs. The receptors were sampled from a man aged 35-49 years in good health and CMV-seropositive. Both conserved end residues are part of each CDR3. A D gene is named only where the DNA matches it firmly. Size values are once, few and many counts, or a class for expanded clones, and some rows have none.

size	length	V	J	D	DNA	CDR3
NA	16	TRBV6-5	TRBJ2-3	NA	TGTGCCAGCAGTTACTCGAGGGCAGGGGGCACAGATACGCAGTATTTT	CASSYSRAGGTDTQYF
NA	11	TRBV20-1	TRBJ2-1	NA	TGCAGTGCTTTTCTCTACAATGAGCAGTTCTTC	CSAFLYNEQFF
NA	13	TRBV7-2	TRBJ1-4	TRBD1	TGTGCCAGCAGCCCTCGGACAGGGGAGAAACTGTTTTTT	CASSPRTGEKLFF
NA	17	TRBV9	TRBJ1-1	NA	TGTGCCAGCAGCGTAGTCGGCACGCCAGGGGAGGGGACTGAAGCTTTCTTT	CASSVVGTPGEGTEAFF
NA	12	TRBV9	TRBJ1-2	NA	TGTGCCAGCGAAACAGGGCGCTATGGCTACACCTTC	CASETGRYGYTF
NA	15	TRBV4-3	TRBJ2-2	TRBD1	TGCGCCAGCAGCCAGACAGGGGGCGGGACCGGGGAGCTGTTTTTT	CASSQTGGGTGELFF
NA	19	TRBV19	TRBJ1-1	TRBD1	TGTGCCAGTAATCGCCCCCTCGGTCTGACAGGGTCCTTGAACACTGAAGCTTTCTTT	CASNRPLGLTGSLNTEAFF
NA	13	TRBV10-2	TRBJ2-7	NA	TGCGCCAGCGGGGGGGGAGGGGGCTACGAGCAGTACTTC	CASGGGGGYEQYF
NA	13	TRBV7-2	TRBJ2-7	TRBD1	TGTGCCAGCAGCCGGGACAGCTCCTACGAGCAGTACTTC	CASSRDSSYEQYF
NA	15	TRBV18	TRBJ1-2	NA	TGTGCCAGCTCACCAACCGACAGCATAAACTATGGCTACACCTTC	CASSPTDSINYGYTF
NA	13	TRBV6-6	TRBJ2-7	NA	TGTGCCAGCAGCTATTCCTACAGCTACGAGCAGTACTTC	CASSYSYSYEQYF
NA	13	TRBV9	TRBJ1-1	NA	TGTGCCAGCAGAAATCGACAGGAGGCTGAAGCTTTCTTT	CASRNRQEAEAFF
NA	16	TRBV7-2	TRBJ2-7	NA	TGTGCCAGCAGCTTAGTGGGAGGACGGCGATCCTACGAGCAGTACTTC	CASSLVGGRRSYEQYF
NA	12	TRBV18	TRBJ2-1	NA	TGTGCCAGCTCGGACAGATACAATGAGCAGTTCTTC	CASSDRYNEQFF
NA	13	TRBV27	TRBJ2-7	NA	TGTGCCAGCAGTAAGGGGTACTACTACGAGCAGTACTTC	CASSKGYYYEQYF
NA	13	TRBV30	TRBJ1-4	NA	TGTGCCTGGAGTGTAAACAGTAATGAAAAACTGTTTTTT	CAWSVNSNEKLFF
NA	14	TRBV6-5	TRBJ2-5	TRBD2	TGTGCCAGCAGACCACTAGCGGGGGATGAGACCCAGTACTTC	CASRPLAGDETQYF
NA	14	TRBV6-5	TRBJ2-7	TRBD2	TGTGCCAGCAGTACCGGGACTAGCGGCTACGAGCAGTACTTC	CASSTGTSGYEQYF
NA	15	TRBV7-2	TRBJ2-2	NA	TGTGCCAGCAGCTTAAGGGGAAGGCACACCGGGGAGCTGTTTTTT	CASSLRGRHTGELFF
NA	16	TRBV9	TRBJ1-3	NA	TGTGCCAGCAGCGTAGCTACGGCGGGCCCCGGAAACACCATATATTTT	CASSVATAGPGNTIYF
NA	15	TRBV27	TRBJ1-4	TRBD1	TGTGCCAGCAGTGTTTCAGGGGGCGCATCTGAAAAACTGTTTTTT	CASSVSGGASEKLFF
NA	13	TRBV2	TRBJ2-3	TRBD1	TGTGCCAGCAGTACAACAGGGGTGGTTACGCAGTATTTT	CASSTTGVVTQYF
NA	13	TRBV5-6	TRBJ2-3	NA	TGTGCCAGCAGCCTGGATCCGGTGGATACGCAGTATTTT	CASSLDPVDTQYF
NA	14	TRBV5-4	TRBJ2-1	TRBD1	TGTGCCAGCAGTGCCGGGACAGGGCGCAGTGAGCAGTTCTTC	CASSAGTGRSEQFF
NA	15	TRBV5-6	TRBJ1-2	NA	TGTGCCAGCAGCTTTTTGGACAGACAGGCCCCTGGCTACACCTTC	CASSFLDRQAPGYTF
NA	14	TRBV6-6	TRBJ2-7	TRBD1	TGTGCCAGCAGTCCACAGGGGGCGGCCCACGAGCAGTACTTC	CASSPQGAAHEQYF
NA	16	TRBV28	TRBJ1-5	NA	TGTGCCAGCAGTCCCTCTGGTAGGGGCAGGGGTAAGCCCCAGCATTTT	CASSPSGRGRGKPQHF
once	16	TRBV5-1	TRBJ1-1	TRBD1	TGCGCCAGCAGCTTGACTTCGTCCAGGGGGCACACTGAAGCTTTCTTT	CASSLTSSRGHTEAFF
once	16	TRBV7-2	TRBJ1-1	NA	TGTGCCAGCAGCTTAGCGCTTGGTTCAGGGCTGGCTGAAGCTTTCTTT	CASSLALGSGLAEAFF
NA	14	TRBV28	TRBJ2-7	NA	TGTGCCAGCTCGCAGGGGCCTTACTCCTACGAGCAGTACTTC	CASSQGPYSYEQYF
NA	13	TRBV4-1	TRBJ2-7	TRBD1	TGCGCCAGCAGCCTCGGGACAGGGGACGAGCAGTACTTC	CASSLGTGDEQYF
once	13	TRBV6-4	TRBJ1-2	TRBD1	TGTGCCAGCAGTTCCGACAGGGGCGTCGGCTACACCTTC	CASSSDRGVGYTF
NA	14	TRBV5-1	TRBJ2-7	TRBD1	TGCGCCAGCAGCTTGACAGGGGGCAACTACGAGCAGTACTTC	CASSLTGGNYEQYF
few	13	TRBV6-1	TRBJ1-1	NA	TGTGCCAGCAGTGTAACAGCGAACACTGAAGCTTTCTTT	CASSVTANTEAFF
once	16	TRBV7-8	TRBJ1-1	NA	TGTGCCAGCAGCTCCCCCACAGGGAGATCGAACACTGAAGCTTTCTTT	CASSSPTGRSNTEAFF
NA	14	TRBV19	TRBJ1-2	TRBD1	TGTGCCAGTCGGGCAATGGGACAGGGCTATGGCTACACCTTC	CASRAMGQGYGYTF
NA	16	TRBV27	TRBJ2-5	NA	TGTGCCAGCAGTTTAGAAACGGTGGGGCTCGAAGAGACCCAGTACTTC	CASSLETVGLEETQYF
NA	14	TRBV6-1	TRBJ2-1	NA	TGTGCCAGCAGGGAGAAAAGCTCCTACAATGAGCAGTTCTTC	CASREKSSYNEQFF
NA	13	TRBV28	TRBJ2-3	NA	TGTGCCAGCCACAGCGGTGGCACAGATACGCAGTATTTT	CASHSGGTDTQYF
few	14	TRBV7-2	TRBJ1-5	TRBD1	TGTGCCAGCAGTCCCACAGGGGGCAATCAGCCCCAGCATTTT	CASSPTGGNQPQHF
NA	14	TRBV10-3	TRBJ1-4	TRBD1	TGTGCCATCGGGACGGGACAGGGCAATGAAAAACTGTTTTTT	CAIGTGQGNEKLFF
NA	15	TRBV30	TRBJ2-5	NA	TGTGCCTGGAGTGTCGGAGGGGCCGGGGGAGAGACCCAGTACTTC	CAWSVGGAGGETQYF
NA	12	TRBV28	TRBJ1-4	TRBD1	TGTGCCAGTCAGACAGGGGTAGAAAAACTGTTTTTT	CASQTGVEKLFF
NA	11	TRBV7-2	TRBJ1-2	NA	TGTGCCAGCGGTCAACTTTATGGCTACACCTTC	CASGQLYGYTF
NA	15	TRBV6-5	TRBJ2-5	TRBD1	TGTGCCAGCAGTTACTCAGCGACAGGGGGAGAGACCCAGTACTTC	CASSYSATGGETQYF
once	13	TRBV29-1	TRBJ2-5	NA	TGCAGCGTTGGCACTAGCTTTCAAGAGACCCAGTACTTC	CSVGTSFQETQYF
NA	14	TRBV7-8	TRBJ2-7	NA	TGTGCCAGCAGACAACCCGGGAGCTCCTACGAGCAGTACTTC	CASRQPGSSYEQYF